This record looks at one TCR beta chain sequence and its context. Germline V gene data show CDR1 as PRHDT and CDR2 as FYEKMQ (reference sequence). This CDR3 has 13 residues. V was clipped by 4 bases and J by 1 base, with 7 bases between them. Assay: immunoSEQ multiplex PCR; the TCRdb copy retains only in-frame clones and omits some. Of some 2,000,000 clones listed, roughly 94% are singletons. Naive CD8 cells, CD45RO-negative and positively selected for CCR7, excluded terminally differentiated effector memory CD45RA+ cells. These data come from a study of shared clonotypes between healthy human individuals.

The receptor's source is a man between 18 and 29 years old in good health. The rearrangement links TRBV13 to TRBJ2-5; possible D gene TRBD2, 6 bases. Sequenced sample: naive CD8+ T cells sorted from blood. Written as DNA, the CDR3 is TGTGCCAGCAGCTCCGGGGGCCAAGAGACCCAGTACTTC. The encoded protein is CASSSGGQETQYF.